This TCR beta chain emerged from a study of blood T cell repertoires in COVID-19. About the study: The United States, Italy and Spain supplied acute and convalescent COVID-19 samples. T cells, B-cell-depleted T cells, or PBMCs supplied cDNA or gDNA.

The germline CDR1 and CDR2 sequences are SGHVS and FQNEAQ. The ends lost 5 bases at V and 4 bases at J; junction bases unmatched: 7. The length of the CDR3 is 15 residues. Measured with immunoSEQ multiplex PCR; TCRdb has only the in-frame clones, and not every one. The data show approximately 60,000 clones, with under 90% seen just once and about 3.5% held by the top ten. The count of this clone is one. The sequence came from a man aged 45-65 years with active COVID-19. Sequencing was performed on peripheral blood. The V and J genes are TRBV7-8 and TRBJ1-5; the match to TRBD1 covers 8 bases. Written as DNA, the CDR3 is TGTGCCAGCAGCCGACGGACAGGGAATAATCAGCCCCAGCATTTT. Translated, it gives CASSRRTGNNQPQHF.